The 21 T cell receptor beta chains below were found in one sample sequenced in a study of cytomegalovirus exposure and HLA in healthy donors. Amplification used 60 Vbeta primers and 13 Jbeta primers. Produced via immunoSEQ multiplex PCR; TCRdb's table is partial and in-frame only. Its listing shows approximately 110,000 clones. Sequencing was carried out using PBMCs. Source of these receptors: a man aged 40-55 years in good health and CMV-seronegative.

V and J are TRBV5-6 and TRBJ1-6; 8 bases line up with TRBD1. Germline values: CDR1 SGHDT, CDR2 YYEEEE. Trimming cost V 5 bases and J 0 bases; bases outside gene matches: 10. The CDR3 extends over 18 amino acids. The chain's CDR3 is CASRLGGTGSSYNSPLHF. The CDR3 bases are TGTGCCAGCAGACTTGGCGGGACAGGTAGCTCCTATAATTCACCCCTCCACTTT.

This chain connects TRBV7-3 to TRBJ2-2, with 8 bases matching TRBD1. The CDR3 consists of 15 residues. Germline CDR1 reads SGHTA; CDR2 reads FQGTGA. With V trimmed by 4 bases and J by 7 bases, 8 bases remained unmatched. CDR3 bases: TGTGCCAGCAGCTACAACGACAGGGGTGGCGGGGAGCTGTTTTTT. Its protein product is CASSYNDRGGGELFF.

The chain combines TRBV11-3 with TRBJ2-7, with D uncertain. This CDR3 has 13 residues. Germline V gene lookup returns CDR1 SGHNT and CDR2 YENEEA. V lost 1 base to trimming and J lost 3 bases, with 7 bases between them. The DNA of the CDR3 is TGTGCCAGCAGCTTAGGGCAGGTCTACGAGCAGTACTTC. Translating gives CASSLGQVYEQYF. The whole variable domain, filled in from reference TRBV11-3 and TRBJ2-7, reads EAGVVQSPRYKIIEKKQPVAFWCNPISGHNTLYWYLQNLGQGPELLIRYENEEAVDDSQLPKDRFSAERLKGVDSTLKIQPAELGDSAVYLCASSLGQVYEQYFGPGTRLTVT.

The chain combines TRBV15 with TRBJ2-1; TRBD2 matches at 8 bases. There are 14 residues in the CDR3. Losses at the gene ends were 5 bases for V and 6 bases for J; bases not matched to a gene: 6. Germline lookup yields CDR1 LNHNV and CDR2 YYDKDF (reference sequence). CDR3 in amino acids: CATSVGLEPNEQFF. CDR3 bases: TGTGCCACCAGCGTGGGACTAGAGCCCAATGAGCAGTTCTTC.

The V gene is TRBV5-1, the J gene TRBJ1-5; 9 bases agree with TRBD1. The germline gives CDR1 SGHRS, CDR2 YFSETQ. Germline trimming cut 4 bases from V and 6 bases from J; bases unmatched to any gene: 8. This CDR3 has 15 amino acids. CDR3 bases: TGCGCCAGCAGCGGACGACAGGGGGATGGTCAGCCCCAGCATTTT. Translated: CASSGRQGDGQPQHF.

The CDR3 spells CASSEAPGGRANEKLFF. In nucleotides, the CDR3 is TGTGCCAGCAGTGAAGCGCCCGGGGGTAGAGCTAATGAAAAACTGTTTTTT. The chain recombines TRBV6-1 with TRBJ1-4, with D possibly being TRBD1 (5 bases). Trimming took 0 bases from V and 3 from J, leaving 14 bases between them. The CDR3 runs 17 residues. Germline V gene data show CDR1 as MNHNS and CDR2 as SASEGT.

CDR3 in amino acids: CASSFGRANTGELFF. The CDR3 nucleotides are TGTGCCAGCAGTTTTGGCAGGGCCAACACCGGGGAGCTGTTTTTT. The J gene is TRBJ2-2, the V gene TRBV6-5; D is perhaps TRBD1 (5 bases). V was cut by 4 bases and J by 2 bases, with 11 bases left in between. The length of the CDR3 is 15 residues. The germline V gene encodes CDR1 MNHEY and CDR2 SVGAGI.

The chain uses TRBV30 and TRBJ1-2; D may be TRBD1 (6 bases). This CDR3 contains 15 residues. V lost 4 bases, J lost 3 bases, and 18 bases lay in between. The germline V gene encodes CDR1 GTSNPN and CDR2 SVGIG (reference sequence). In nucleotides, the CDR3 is TGTGCCTGGACTCCGGGGGGCGTTTCTGACTATGGCTACACCTTC. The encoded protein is CAWTPGGVSDYGYTF.

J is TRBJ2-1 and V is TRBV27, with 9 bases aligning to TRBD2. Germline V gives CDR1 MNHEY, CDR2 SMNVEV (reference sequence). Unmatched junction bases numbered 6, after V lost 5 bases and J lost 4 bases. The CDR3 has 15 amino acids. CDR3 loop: CASSVAGVTYNEQFF. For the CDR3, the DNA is TGTGCCAGCAGTGTAGCGGGAGTCACTTACAATGAGCAGTTCTTC.

The CDR3 spells CASSPRTGTGEQYF. The CDR3 nucleotides read TGTGCCAGCAGTCCACGGACAGGGACGGGCGAGCAGTACTTC. The chain employs TRBV28 and TRBJ2-7; 8 nucleotides line up with TRBD1. V shed 5 bases, J shed 6 bases, and the junction held 9 bases outside the gene matches. This CDR3 has 14 amino acids. Germline V CDR1 and CDR2: MDHEN, SYDVKM. Together with reference TRBV28 and TRBJ2-7, the CDR3 gives the full variable domain: DVKVTQSSRYLVKRTGEKVFLECVQDMDHENMFWYRQDPGLGLRLIYFSYDVKMKEKGDIPEGYSVSREKKERFSLILESASTNQTSMYLCASSPRTGTGEQYFGPGTRLTVT.

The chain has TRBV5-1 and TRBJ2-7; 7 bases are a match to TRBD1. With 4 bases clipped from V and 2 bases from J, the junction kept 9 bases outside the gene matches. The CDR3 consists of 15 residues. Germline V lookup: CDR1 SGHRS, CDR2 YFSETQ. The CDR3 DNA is TGCGCCAGCAGCCTACTCCCCGGGACAGCCTACGAGCAGTACTTC. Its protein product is CASSLLPGTAYEQYF.

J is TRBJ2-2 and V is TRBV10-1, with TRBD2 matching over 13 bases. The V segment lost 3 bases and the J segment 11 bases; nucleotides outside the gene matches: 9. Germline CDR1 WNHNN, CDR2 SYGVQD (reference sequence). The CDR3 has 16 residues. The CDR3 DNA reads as TGCGCCAGCAGTGAACTCGGGACTAGCGGGATTGGTGAGCTGTTTTTT. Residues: CASSELGTSGIGELFF.

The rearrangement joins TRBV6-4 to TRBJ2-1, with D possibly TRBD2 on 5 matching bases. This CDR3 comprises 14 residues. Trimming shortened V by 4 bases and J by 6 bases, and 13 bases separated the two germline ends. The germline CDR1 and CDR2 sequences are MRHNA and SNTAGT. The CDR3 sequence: CASSATRRANEQFF. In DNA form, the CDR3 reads TGTGCCAGCAGTGCGACCAGGCGGGCCAATGAGCAGTTCTTC.

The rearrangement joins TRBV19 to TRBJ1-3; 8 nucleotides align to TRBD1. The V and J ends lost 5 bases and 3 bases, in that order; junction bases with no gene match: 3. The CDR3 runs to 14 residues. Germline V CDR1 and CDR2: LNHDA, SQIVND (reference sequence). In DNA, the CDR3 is TGTGCCAGTAGTGCGACAGGGGTTGGAAACACCATATATTTT. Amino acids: CASSATGVGNTIYF.

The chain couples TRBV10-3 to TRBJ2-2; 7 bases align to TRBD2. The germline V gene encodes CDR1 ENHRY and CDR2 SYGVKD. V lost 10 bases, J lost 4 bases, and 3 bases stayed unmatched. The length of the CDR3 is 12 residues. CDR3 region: CATGGSTGELFF. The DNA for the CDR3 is TGTGCCACGGGGGGAAGCACCGGGGAGCTGTTTTTT.

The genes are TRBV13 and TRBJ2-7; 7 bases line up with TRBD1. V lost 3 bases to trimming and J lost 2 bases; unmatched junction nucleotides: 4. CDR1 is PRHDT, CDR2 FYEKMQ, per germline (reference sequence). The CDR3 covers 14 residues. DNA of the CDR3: TGTGCCAGCAGCTTCGACAGGGTGACCTACGAGCAGTACTTC. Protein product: CASSFDRVTYEQYF.

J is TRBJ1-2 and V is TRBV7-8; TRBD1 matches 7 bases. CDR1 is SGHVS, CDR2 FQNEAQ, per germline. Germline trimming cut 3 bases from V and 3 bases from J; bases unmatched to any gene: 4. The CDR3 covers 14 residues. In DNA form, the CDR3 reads TGTGCCAGCAGCTTCAGGGGGTTTGACTATGGCTACACCTTC. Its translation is CASSFRGFDYGYTF.

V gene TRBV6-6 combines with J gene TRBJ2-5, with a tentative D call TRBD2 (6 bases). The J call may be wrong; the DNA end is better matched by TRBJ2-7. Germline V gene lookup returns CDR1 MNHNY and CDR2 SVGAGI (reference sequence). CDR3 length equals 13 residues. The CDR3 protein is CASSRGISYEQYF. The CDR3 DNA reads TGTGCCAGCAGTCGCGGGATATCCTACGAGCAGTACTTC.

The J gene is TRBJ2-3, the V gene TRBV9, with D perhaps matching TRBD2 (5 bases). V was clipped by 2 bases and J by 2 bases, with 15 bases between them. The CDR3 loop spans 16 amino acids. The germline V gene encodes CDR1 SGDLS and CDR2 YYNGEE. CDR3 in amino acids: CASSVSGAYPTDTQYF. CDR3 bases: TGTGCCAGCAGCGTCAGCGGAGCCTACCCCACAGATACGCAGTATTTT.

CDR3 in amino acids: CASAGTGGLFEQYF. DNA for the CDR3: TGTGCCAGCGCTGGTACGGGGGGCCTTTTCGAGCAGTACTTC. The genes are TRBV5-6 and TRBJ2-5, with a tentative D call TRBD2 (7 bases). Near its end, the DNA agrees better with TRBJ2-7, so the J call may be wrong. Germline V gene data show CDR1 as SGHDT and CDR2 as YYEEEE. The CDR3 totals 14 residues.

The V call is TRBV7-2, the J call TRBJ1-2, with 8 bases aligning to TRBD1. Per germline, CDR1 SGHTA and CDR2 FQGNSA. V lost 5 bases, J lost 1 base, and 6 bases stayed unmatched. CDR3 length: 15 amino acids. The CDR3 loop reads CASSGRTGRNYGYTF. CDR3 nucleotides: TGTGCCAGCAGCGGCCGGACAGGGCGTAACTATGGCTACACCTTC.